A selection of T cell receptor beta chains follows, all from one sample in a study of resident and recirculating memory T cells in vitiligo. The repertoire was sequenced with immunoSEQ multiplex PCR; TCRdb's copy has only in-frame clones and lacks some. The sample has 75,000 to 95,000 clones; roughly 94% are singletons. Sequencing used blood. The receptors come from a male donor with vitiligo. The CDR3 runs from the conserved cysteine through the conserved F or W. The D gene is left open where the match is weak. The size entry is marked missing in some rows and otherwise reads once, few, many or a size class.

J gene | CDR3 length | D gene | clone size | V gene | CDR3 protein | CDR3 DNA
TRBJ1-3 | 15 | - | - | TRBV7-9 | CASSLDGISGNTIYF | TGTGCCAGCAGCTTAGACGGGATTTCTGGAAACACCATATATTTT
TRBJ2-3 | 12 | - | - | TRBV19 | CASSIVGVTQYF | TGTGCCAGTAGTATAGTCGGGGTTACGCAGTATTTT
TRBJ1-2 | 14 | TRBD1 | - | TRBV28 | CASSWTGTNYGYTF | TGTGCCAGCAGCTGGACAGGTACTAACTATGGCTACACCTTC
TRBJ2-1 | 16 | TRBD2 | - | TRBV5-1 | CASSSGERGEYNEQFF | TGCGCCAGCAGCTCGGGGGAGCGGGGAGAGTACAATGAGCAGTTCTTC
TRBJ1-5 | 12 | - | - | TRBV27 | CASRQGSQPQHF | TGTGCCAGCAGGCAGGGTAGTCAGCCCCAGCATTTT
TRBJ1-2 | 12 | - | few | TRBV2 | CASSEAPQARTF | TGTGCCAGCAGTGAAGCGCCACAGGCGAGGACCTTC
TRBJ2-4 | 16 | TRBD2 | - | TRBV11-2 | CASRPYSGWGTGIQYF | TGTGCCAGCAGACCTTATAGCGGGTGGGGTACGGGCATTCAGTACTTC
TRBJ2-7 | 15 | TRBD2 | - | TRBV5-1 | CASSPPGGGSYEQYF | TGCGCCAGCAGCCCGCCTGGGGGGGGGTCCTACGAGCAGTACTTC
TRBJ2-3 | 15 | - | - | TRBV6-1 | CASSEGAGETYTQYF | TGTGCCAGCAGTGAAGGGGCGGGCGAGACCTATACGCAGTATTTT
TRBJ1-4 | 14 | - | - | TRBV4-1 | CASRPTGGDEKLFF | TGCGCCAGCAGACCGACCGGAGGGGATGAAAAACTGTTTTTT
TRBJ2-2 | 15 | - | - | TRBV2 | CASRDPGGGAGELFF | TGTGCCAGCAGAGATCCGGGTGGAGGGGCCGGGGAGCTGTTTTTT
TRBJ2-1 | 14 | - | - | TRBV7-6 | CASSLLYSYNEQFF | TGTGCCAGCAGCTTATTGTATTCCTACAATGAGCAGTTCTTC
TRBJ2-7 | 15 | TRBD2 | - | TRBV7-2 | CASSSIGAGAYEQYF | TGTGCCAGCAGCTCCATCGGAGCGGGAGCCTACGAGCAGTACTTC
TRBJ1-4 | 13 | TRBD1 | once | TRBV28 | CAILGGQGEKLFF | TGTGCCATCCTAGGGGGACAGGGGGAAAAACTGTTTTTT
TRBJ2-6 | 16 | TRBD1 | - | TRBV6-4 | CASSDRQGSGANVLTF | TGTGCCAGCAGTGACCGACAGGGGTCTGGGGCCAACGTCCTGACTTTC
TRBJ2-7 | 15 | - | - | TRBV6-1 | CASSETGQPSYEQYF | TGTGCCAGCAGTGAAACCGGACAGCCCTCCTACGAGCAGTACTTC
TRBJ1-2 | 14 | - | - | TRBV9 | CASSEGTITYGYTF | TGTGCCAGCAGCGAGGGGACAATAACCTATGGCTACACCTTC
TRBJ1-1 | 14 | TRBD1 | once | TRBV5-4 | CASSRQGGNTEAFF | TGTGCCAGCAGCAGGCAGGGGGGGAACACTGAAGCTTTCTTT
TRBJ2-3 | 16 | TRBD2 | - | TRBV28 | CASSLGTSARTDTQYF | TGTGCCAGCAGTTTAGGGACTAGCGCCCGCACAGATACGCAGTATTTT
TRBJ1-3 | 15 | TRBD1 | - | TRBV6-5 | CASSLMTGAGNTIYF | TGTGCCAGCAGTCTTATGACAGGGGCGGGAAACACCATATATTTT
TRBJ2-5 | 13 | - | - | TRBV5-4 | CASSSTAQETQYF | TGTGCCAGCAGCTCGACAGCCCAAGAGACCCAGTACTTC
TRBJ2-1 | 16 | TRBD2 | once | TRBV6-6 | CASRTSGSVFVNEQFF | TGTGCCAGCAGGACTAGCGGGAGTGTGTTTGTCAATGAGCAGTTCTTC
TRBJ2-3 | 18 | TRBD2 | - | TRBV27 | CASSFGTSGGYRTDTQYF | TGTGCCAGCAGTTTTGGGACTAGCGGGGGCTATCGCACAGATACGCAGTATTTT
TRBJ1-5 | 16 | TRBD1 | - | TRBV19 | CASRFRDSYSNQPQHF | TGTGCCAGTAGATTTCGGGACAGCTACTCCAATCAGCCCCAGCATTTT
TRBJ2-3 | 12 | TRBD2 | - | TRBV11-2 | CASSFSSGGGYF | TGTGCCAGCAGCTTCTCGTCTGGCGGGGGGTATTTT
TRBJ2-5 | 15 | TRBD2 | once | TRBV5-1 | CASSLGTSGLETQYF | TGCGCCAGCAGCCTGGGGACTAGCGGGCTTGAGACCCAGTACTTC
TRBJ2-7 | 16 | TRBD2 | many | TRBV28 | CASSPQGLAGAYEQYF | TGTGCCAGCAGTCCCCAGGGACTAGCGGGAGCCTACGAGCAGTACTTC